This T cell receptor (beta chain) was sequenced for a study of cytomegalovirus exposure and HLA in healthy donors. Looking at the study overall: Sequencing of some 190 million T cells in an earlier analysis found 100 million to 140 million unique TCR beta sequences.

In germline, CDR1 is ENHRY, CDR2 SYGVKD. The CDR3 is 16 amino acids. With 4 bases clipped from V and 0 bases from J, the junction kept 5 bases outside the gene matches. Comment on this clone: Antigen: not known.

General study findings and limits: A list of approximately 150 TCR beta chains associated with cytomegalovirus was given. In a later analysis, a missense DCLRE1C variant was linked to TCR beta V- and J-gene trimming.

PCR used 60 Vbeta primers and 13 Jbeta primers. Method: immunoSEQ multiplex PCR; TCRdb's copy keeps in-frame clones and lacks some. Among more than 80,000 clones listed, 76% were seen once. The TCR comes from a woman aged 60-75 years in good health and CMV-seropositive. The chain carries TRBV10-3 and TRBJ2-1; 8 bases align to TRBD2. The sequenced sample consisted of PBMCs. The CDR3 sequence is CAISVLTSGSYNEQFF. In DNA, the CDR3 is TGTGCCATCAGTGTTCTTACTAGCGGCTCCTACAATGAGCAGTTCTTC.